This T cell receptor (beta chain) was identified in a study of blood T cell repertoires in COVID-19. This clone showed up just a few times. Only in-frame clones appear in the TCRdb table, and some are missing; sequencing was by immunoSEQ multiplex PCR. The repertoire holds 95,000 to 100,000 clones, around 87% seen once, with 11% in the top ten. The specimen sequenced was peripheral blood. This TCR derives from a woman in her 30s with acute or convalescent COVID-19.

CDR3: CASSQEGGNTGELFF. The CDR3, as DNA: TGCGCCAGCAGCCAAGAAGGAGGAAACACCGGGGAGCTGTTTTTT. The chain is built from TRBV4-1 and TRBJ2-2; D perhaps matches TRBD2 (5 bases). The length of the CDR3 is 15 residues. V lost 0 bases, J lost 2 bases, and 7 bases lay in between. Germline V gene sequence: CDR1 MGHRA, CDR2 YSYEKL.